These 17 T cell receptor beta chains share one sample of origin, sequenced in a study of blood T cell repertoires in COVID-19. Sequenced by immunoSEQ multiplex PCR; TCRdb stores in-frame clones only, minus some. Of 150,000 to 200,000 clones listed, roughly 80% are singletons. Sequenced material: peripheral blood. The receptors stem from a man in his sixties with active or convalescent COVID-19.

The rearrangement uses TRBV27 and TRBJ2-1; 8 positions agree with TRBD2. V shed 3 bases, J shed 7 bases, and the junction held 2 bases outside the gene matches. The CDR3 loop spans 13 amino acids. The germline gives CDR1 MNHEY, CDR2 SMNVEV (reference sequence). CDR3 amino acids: CASSFSGSNEQFF. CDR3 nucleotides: TGTGCCAGCAGTTTCAGCGGGAGTAATGAGCAGTTCTTC.

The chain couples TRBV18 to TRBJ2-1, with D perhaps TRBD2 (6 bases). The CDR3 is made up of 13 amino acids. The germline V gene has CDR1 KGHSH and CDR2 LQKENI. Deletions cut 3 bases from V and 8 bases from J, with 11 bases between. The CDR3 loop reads CASSPLRGDEQFF. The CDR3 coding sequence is TGTGCCAGCTCACCCCTGCGGGGAGATGAGCAGTTCTTC.

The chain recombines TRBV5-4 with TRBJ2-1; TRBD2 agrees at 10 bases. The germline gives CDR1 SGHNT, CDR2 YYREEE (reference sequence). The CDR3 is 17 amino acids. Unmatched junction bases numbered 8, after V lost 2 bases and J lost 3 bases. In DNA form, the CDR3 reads TGTGCCAGCAGCTTTGGACTAGCGGTTCCCAACTACAATGAGCAGTTCTTC. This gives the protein CASSFGLAVPNYNEQFF.

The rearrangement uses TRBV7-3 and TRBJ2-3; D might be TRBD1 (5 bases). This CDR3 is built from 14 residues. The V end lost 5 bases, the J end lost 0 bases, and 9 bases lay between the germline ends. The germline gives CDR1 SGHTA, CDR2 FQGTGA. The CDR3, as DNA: TGTGCCAGCAGCATGACAGCTAGCACAGATACGCAGTATTTT. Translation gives CASSMTASTDTQYF.

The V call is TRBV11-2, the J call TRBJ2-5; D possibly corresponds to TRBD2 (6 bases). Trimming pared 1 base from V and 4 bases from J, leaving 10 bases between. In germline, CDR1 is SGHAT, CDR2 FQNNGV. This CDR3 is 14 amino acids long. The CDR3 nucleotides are TGTGCCAGCAGCTTAGTTGGAGGGCGAGAGACCCAGTACTTC. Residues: CASSLVGGRETQYF.

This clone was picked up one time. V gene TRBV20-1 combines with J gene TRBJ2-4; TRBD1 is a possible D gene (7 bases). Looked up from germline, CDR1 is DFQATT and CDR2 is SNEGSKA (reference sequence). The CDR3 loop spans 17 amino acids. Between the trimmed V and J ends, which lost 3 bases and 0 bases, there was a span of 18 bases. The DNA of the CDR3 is TGCAGTGCTAGTCACCCCAGCAGGGGGGCAGCCAAAAACATTCAGTACTTC. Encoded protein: CSASHPSRGAAKNIQYF.

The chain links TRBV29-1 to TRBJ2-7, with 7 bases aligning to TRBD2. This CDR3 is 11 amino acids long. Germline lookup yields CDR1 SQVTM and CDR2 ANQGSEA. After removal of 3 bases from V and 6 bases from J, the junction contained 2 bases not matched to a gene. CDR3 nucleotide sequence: TGCAGCGTTGATGGGGGGGGCGAGCAGTACTTC. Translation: CSVDGGGEQYF.

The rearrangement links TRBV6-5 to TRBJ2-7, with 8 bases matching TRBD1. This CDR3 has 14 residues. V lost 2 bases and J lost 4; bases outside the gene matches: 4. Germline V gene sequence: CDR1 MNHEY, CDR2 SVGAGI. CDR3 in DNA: TGTGCCAGCAGTTACGCGGGACAGGAGTACGAGCAGTACTTC. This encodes CASSYAGQEYEQYF.

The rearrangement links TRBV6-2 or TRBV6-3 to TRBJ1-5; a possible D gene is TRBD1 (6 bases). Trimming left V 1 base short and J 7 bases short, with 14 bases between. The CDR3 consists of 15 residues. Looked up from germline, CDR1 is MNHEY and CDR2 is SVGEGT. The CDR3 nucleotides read TGTGCCAGCAGTTACTTGGCAGGGGAGGGCCAGCCCCAGCATTTT. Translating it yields CASSYLAGEGQPQHF.

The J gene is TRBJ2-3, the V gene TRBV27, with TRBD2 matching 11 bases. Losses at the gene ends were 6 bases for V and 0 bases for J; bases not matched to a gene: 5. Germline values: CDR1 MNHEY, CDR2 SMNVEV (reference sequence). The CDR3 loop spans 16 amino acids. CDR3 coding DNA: TGTGCCAGCAGCCTGGGACTAGCGGAGAGCACAGATACGCAGTATTTT. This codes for CASSLGLAESTDTQYF.

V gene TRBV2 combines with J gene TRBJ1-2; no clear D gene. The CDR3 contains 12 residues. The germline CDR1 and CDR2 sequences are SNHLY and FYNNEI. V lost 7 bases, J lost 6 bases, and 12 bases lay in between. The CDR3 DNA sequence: TGTGCCAGCACCTTTCTCACGGATGGCTACACCTTC. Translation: CASTFLTDGYTF.

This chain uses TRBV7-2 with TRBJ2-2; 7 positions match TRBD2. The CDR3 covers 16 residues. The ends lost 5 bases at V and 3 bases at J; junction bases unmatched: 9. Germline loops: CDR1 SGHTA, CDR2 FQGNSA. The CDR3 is CASSGVSGKYTGELFF. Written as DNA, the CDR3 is TGTGCCAGCAGCGGAGTGAGCGGGAAATACACCGGGGAGCTGTTTTTT.

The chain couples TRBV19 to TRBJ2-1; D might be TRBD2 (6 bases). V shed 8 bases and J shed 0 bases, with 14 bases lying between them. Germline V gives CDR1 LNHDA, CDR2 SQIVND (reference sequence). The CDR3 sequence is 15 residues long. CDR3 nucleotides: TGTGCCAGTTCTATAGCGGCTAGCTCCTACAATGAGCAGTTCTTC. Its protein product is CASSIAASSYNEQFF.

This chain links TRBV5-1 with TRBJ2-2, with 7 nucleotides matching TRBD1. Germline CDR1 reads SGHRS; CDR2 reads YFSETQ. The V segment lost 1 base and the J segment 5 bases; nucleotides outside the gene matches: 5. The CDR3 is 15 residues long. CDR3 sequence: CASSLTGVGTGELFF. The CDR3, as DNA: TGCGCCAGCAGCTTGACAGGGGTTGGGACCGGGGAGCTGTTTTTT.

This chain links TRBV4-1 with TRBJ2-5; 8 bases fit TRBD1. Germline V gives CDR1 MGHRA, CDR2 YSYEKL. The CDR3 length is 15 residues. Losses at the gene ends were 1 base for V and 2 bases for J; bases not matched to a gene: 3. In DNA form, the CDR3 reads TGCGCCAGCAGCCAAGTGGGACAGGAGCAAGAGACCCAGTACTTC. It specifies CASSQVGQEQETQYF.

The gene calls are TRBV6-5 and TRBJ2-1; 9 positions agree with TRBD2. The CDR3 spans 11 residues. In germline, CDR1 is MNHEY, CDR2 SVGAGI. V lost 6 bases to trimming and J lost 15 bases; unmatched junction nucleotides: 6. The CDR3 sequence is CASSPQREVFF. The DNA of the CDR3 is TGTGCCAGCAGCCCCCAGCGGGAGGTGTTCTTC.

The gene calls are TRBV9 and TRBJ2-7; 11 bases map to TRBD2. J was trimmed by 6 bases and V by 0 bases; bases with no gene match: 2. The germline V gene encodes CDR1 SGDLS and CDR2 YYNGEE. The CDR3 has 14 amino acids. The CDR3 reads CASSVGLAGGEQYF. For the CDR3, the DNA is TGTGCCAGCAGCGTAGGGCTAGCGGGAGGCGAGCAGTACTTC. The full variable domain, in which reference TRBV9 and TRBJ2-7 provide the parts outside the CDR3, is DSGVTQTPKHLITATGQRVTLRCSPRSGDLSVYWYQQSLDQGLQFLIQYYNGEERAKGNILERFSAQQFPDLHSELNLSSLELGDSALYFCASSVGLAGGEQYFGPGTRLTVT.